These T cell receptor beta chains were read from a single sample in a study of blood T cell repertoires in COVID-19. This table comes from immunoSEQ multiplex PCR, and its TCRdb copy is limited to in-frame clones, with some not included. Counted here are 110,000 to 150,000 clones, over 60% occurring once; the ten biggest clones make up around 13%. Sequenced: peripheral blood. Every receptor here comes from a man of 80 years or more with acute or convalescent COVID-19. Each CDR3 is given with its conserved first and last residue. D genes are given only for firm matches. Part of the rows lack a size; the others show once, few, many or a class for expanded clones.

CDR3aa: CASSWDRGSYNEQFF
CDR3nt: TGTGCCAGCAGTTGGGACAGGGGCTCCTACAATGAGCAGTTCTTC
abundance: NA
v_gene: TRBV7-2
j_gene: TRBJ2-1
d_gene: TRBD1

CDR3aa: CASSQETGGWSPLHF
CDR3nt: TGTGCCAGCAGCCAAGAAACAGGGGGTTGGTCACCCCTCCACTTT
abundance: NA
v_gene: TRBV14
j_gene: TRBJ1-6
d_gene: TRBD1

CDR3aa: CASSLSRVQETQYF
CDR3nt: TGTGCCAGCAGTTTATCCCGCGTCCAAGAGACCCAGTACTTC
abundance: NA
v_gene: TRBV28
j_gene: TRBJ2-5
d_gene: NA

CDR3aa: CASTSGGAPTDTQYF
CDR3nt: TGTGCCAGCACTAGCGGGGGGGCCCCCACAGATACGCAGTATTTT
abundance: NA
v_gene: TRBV2
j_gene: TRBJ2-3
d_gene: TRBD2

CDR3aa: CASSVDARGLNGYTF
CDR3nt: TGTGCCAGCAGCGTAGATGCGAGGGGGCTTAATGGCTACACCTTC
abundance: NA
v_gene: TRBV9
j_gene: TRBJ1-2
d_gene: TRBD1

CDR3aa: CASSLLGTNEKLFF
CDR3nt: TGTGCCAGCAGTTTGCTCGGGACTAATGAAAAACTGTTTTTT
abundance: NA
v_gene: TRBV27
j_gene: TRBJ1-4
d_gene: NA

CDR3aa: CASSLAGTGLDTGELFF
CDR3nt: TGTGCCAGCAGCTTAGCAGGGACAGGGTTGGACACCGGGGAGCTGTTTTTT
abundance: many
v_gene: TRBV7-9
j_gene: TRBJ2-2
d_gene: TRBD1

CDR3aa: CASSTGVRNTIYF
CDR3nt: TGTGCCAGCAGCACAGGGGTCCGAAACACCATATATTTT
abundance: once
v_gene: TRBV28
j_gene: TRBJ1-3
d_gene: TRBD1

CDR3aa: CASRRQGVDSPLHF
CDR3nt: TGTGCCAGCAGGAGACAGGGAGTAGATTCACCCCTCCACTTT
abundance: NA
v_gene: TRBV2
j_gene: TRBJ1-6
d_gene: TRBD1

CDR3aa: CASSSAGTVSNSPLHF
CDR3nt: TGTGCCAGCAGCTCCGCCGGGACAGTTAGTAATTCACCCCTCCACTTT
abundance: NA
v_gene: TRBV7-2
j_gene: TRBJ1-6
d_gene: TRBD1

CDR3aa: CASSELTAASTEAFF
CDR3nt: TGTGCCAGCAGTGAATTAACGGCGGCGTCCACTGAAGCTTTCTTT
abundance: once
v_gene: TRBV2
j_gene: TRBJ1-1
d_gene: NA

CDR3aa: CASSLDPQGRQYF
CDR3nt: TGTGCCAGCAGCTTAGATCCCCAGGGCCGGCAGTACTTC
abundance: NA
v_gene: TRBV11-2
j_gene: TRBJ2-5
d_gene: NA

CDR3aa: CASSLLRADTQYF
CDR3nt: TGTGCCAGCAGCCTCCTACGGGCAGATACGCAGTATTTT
abundance: NA
v_gene: TRBV7-3
j_gene: TRBJ2-3
d_gene: NA

CDR3aa: CASSQEERGGGEQFF
CDR3nt: TGTGCCAGCAGCCAAGAGGAGCGGGGGGGCGGTGAGCAGTTCTTC
abundance: NA
v_gene: TRBV4-2
j_gene: TRBJ2-1
d_gene: TRBD2

CDR3aa: CASSLALAGGMTDTQYF
CDR3nt: TGCGCCAGCAGCTTGGCATTGGCAGGGGGTATGACAGATACGCAGTATTTT
abundance: NA
v_gene: TRBV5-1
j_gene: TRBJ2-3
d_gene: TRBD1

CDR3aa: CASNYLAGGTGYTF
CDR3nt: TGTGCCAGCAATTACCTAGCAGGGGGCACTGGCTACACCTTC
abundance: NA
v_gene: TRBV6-5
j_gene: TRBJ1-2
d_gene: TRBD1

CDR3aa: CASISGGRSSTEAFF
CDR3nt: TGTGCCAGCATAAGCGGGGGGCGGAGTAGTACTGAAGCTTTCTTT
abundance: few
v_gene: TRBV2
j_gene: TRBJ1-1
d_gene: NA

CDR3aa: CASRPGGEGEKLFF
CDR3nt: TGTGCCAGCAGACCCGGAGGGGAGGGGGAAAAACTGTTTTTT
abundance: NA
v_gene: TRBV2
j_gene: TRBJ1-4
d_gene: NA

CDR3aa: CASSLDRGLGDSPLHF
CDR3nt: TGTGCCAGCAGCTTAGACAGGGGGCTAGGTGATTCACCCCTCCACTTT
abundance: once
v_gene: TRBV7-9
j_gene: TRBJ1-6
d_gene: TRBD1

CDR3aa: CASSMGQGFGELFF
CDR3nt: TGTGCCAGCAGCATGGGACAGGGGTTCGGGGAGCTGTTTTTT
abundance: NA
v_gene: TRBV7-3
j_gene: TRBJ2-2
d_gene: TRBD1

CDR3aa: CASSLGDRVALDTQYF
CDR3nt: TGTGCCAGCAGCTTAGGGGACAGGGTTGCCCTAGATACGCAGTATTTT
abundance: NA
v_gene: TRBV7-9
j_gene: TRBJ2-3
d_gene: TRBD1

CDR3aa: CASSISDQPQHF
CDR3nt: TGTGCCAGTAGTATATCGGATCAGCCCCAGCATTTT
abundance: NA
v_gene: TRBV19
j_gene: TRBJ1-5
d_gene: NA

CDR3aa: CASSPSFEETQYF
CDR3nt: TGTGCCAGCAGTCCCTCGTTCGAAGAGACCCAGTACTTC
abundance: NA
v_gene: TRBV12-3/TRBV12-4
j_gene: TRBJ2-5
d_gene: NA

CDR3aa: CASSSTSLGEQFF
CDR3nt: TGTGCCAGTAGTTCTACTAGCTTGGGTGAGCAGTTCTTC
abundance: NA
v_gene: TRBV19
j_gene: TRBJ2-1
d_gene: NA

CDR3aa: CAIRRAGNQETQYF
CDR3nt: TGTGCCATCAGAAGAGCGGGAAACCAAGAGACCCAGTACTTC
abundance: once
v_gene: TRBV10-3
j_gene: TRBJ2-5
d_gene: TRBD2

CDR3aa: CASSSQSLFSYNEQFF
CDR3nt: TGTGCCAGCAGCTCCCAGTCCCTCTTCTCCTACAATGAGCAGTTCTTC
abundance: NA
v_gene: TRBV7-9
j_gene: TRBJ2-1
d_gene: NA

CDR3aa: CASSSGTGGAAFF
CDR3nt: TGTGCCAGCAGCAGCGGGACAGGGGGCGCAGCTTTCTTT
abundance: few
v_gene: TRBV7-2
j_gene: TRBJ1-1
d_gene: TRBD1

CDR3aa: CATSDLGGGGSYNEQFF
CDR3nt: TGTGCCACCAGTGATTTGGGTGGGGGGGGCTCCTACAATGAGCAGTTCTTC
abundance: NA
v_gene: TRBV24-1
j_gene: TRBJ2-1
d_gene: TRBD2

CDR3aa: CAISGQGGNTEAFF
CDR3nt: TGTGCCATCAGTGGACAGGGAGGAAACACTGAAGCTTTCTTT
abundance: NA
v_gene: TRBV10-3
j_gene: TRBJ1-1
d_gene: TRBD1

CDR3aa: CASRQGGGSDTQYF
CDR3nt: TGTGCCAGCAGACAGGGGGGGGGATCCGATACGCAGTATTTT
abundance: NA
v_gene: TRBV5-4
j_gene: TRBJ2-3
d_gene: NA

CDR3aa: CASSFDRDALGAEQFF
CDR3nt: TGCGCCAGCAGCTTCGACAGGGACGCGCTAGGGGCTGAGCAGTTCTTC
abundance: NA
v_gene: TRBV5-1
j_gene: TRBJ2-1
d_gene: TRBD1

CDR3aa: CASSPGTGRTYEQYF
CDR3nt: TGCGCCAGCAGCCCCGGGACAGGACGCACCTACGAGCAGTACTTC
abundance: NA
v_gene: TRBV5-1
j_gene: TRBJ2-7
d_gene: TRBD1